This T cell receptor beta chain was obtained from a study of blood T cells in healthy people across ages. Study-level results: Observed TCR beta diversity showed a strong correlation with the percentage of naive T cells as measured by flow cytometry. When one million T cells were used, diversity estimates were thought to be underestimates.

V was pared by 1 base and J by 4 bases, with 17 bases between. There are 17 residues in the CDR3. The V gene's germline CDR1 is LGHNA and CDR2 YNFKEQ. This clonotype was recorded many times. What it binds is not known. Combining a sample-barcoded 5' primer with a J-beta primer mix, a second PCR ran for about 7 to 11 cycles. TCRdb reanalysed the 5' RACE reads using MiXCR and keeps one entry per CDR3 protein. Of around 670,000 distinct CDR3 sequences detected, approximately 30% appear once; the ten largest clones hold approximately 14%. The TCR was taken from a woman older than 75 in good health. The V gene is TRBV4-2, the J gene TRBJ2-1; possibly TRBD2 for D (6 bases). Sequencing used blood. The CDR3 spells CASSQVGAGSIYNEQFF. The CDR3 DNA sequence: TGTGCCAGCAGCCAAGTCGGGGCGGGGAGTATTTACAATGAGCAGTTCTTC.